The 8 T cell receptor beta chains below all came from one sample that was sequenced in a study of T cell responses to AZD1222 COVID-19 vaccine. The protocol was immunoSEQ multiplex PCR, while the TCRdb copy is restricted to in-frame clones and leaves out a portion. Among over 110,000 clones listed, about 90% were seen once. The sample in question was peripheral blood, obtained 28 days after the second AZD1222 dose. The receptors here all came from an adult who received the AZD1222 COVID-19 vaccine.

This chain joins TRBV20-1 and TRBJ2-1; the D gene is possibly TRBD2 (6 bases). Germline CDR1 reads DFQATT; CDR2 reads SNEGSKA (reference sequence). V was clipped by 3 bases and J by 5 bases, with 41 bases between them. CDR3 length: 23 residues. In DNA, the CDR3 is TGCAGTGCTAGTTGGGTCCTGGGGGTTTTGACCCCGGTCGGGAGCGGCCATCACAATGAGCAGTTCTTC. Translated, it gives CSASWVLGVLTPVGSGHHNEQFF.

The CDR3 spells CASSERSGSEQYV. The CDR3 DNA follows: TGTGCCAGCAGTGAAAGGTCAGGGAGCGAGCAGTACGTC. The chain uses TRBV6-1 and TRBJ2-7; D is tentatively TRBD1 or TRBD2 (5 bases each). CDR1 and CDR2 from the germline V gene are MNHNS and SASEGT. Trimming left V 2 bases short and J 6 bases short, with 11 bases between. The CDR3 is made up of 13 amino acids.

There are a few counts of this clone. V and J are TRBV19 and TRBJ1-4, with D tentatively TRBD1 (5 bases). The CDR3 is made up of 16 amino acids. In germline, CDR1 is LNHDA, CDR2 SQIVND (reference sequence). Trimming left V 1 base short and J 4 bases short, with 13 bases between. The CDR3 DNA follows: TGTGCCAGTAGTATAGCGGGACTCACATATAATGAAAAACTGTTTTTT. Its translation is CASSIAGLTYNEKLFF.

The chain joins TRBV19 to TRBJ2-3; D not resolved. The CDR3 sequence is 13 residues long. Trimming took off 4 bases at V and 3 bases at J, with 8 bases between the two ends. Germline loops: CDR1 LNHDA, CDR2 SQIVND (reference sequence). The CDR3 protein is CASSNSATDTQYF. The CDR3 nucleotides read TGTGCCAGTAGTAACTCTGCTACAGATACGCAGTATTTT.

The genes are TRBV18 and TRBJ1-5; the match to TRBD1 covers 7 bases. The CDR3 has 14 amino acids. With 5 bases clipped from V and 2 bases from J, the junction kept 3 bases outside the gene matches. Looked up from germline, CDR1 is KGHSH and CDR2 is LQKENI. The DNA of the CDR3 is TGTGCCAGCTCAACAGGGGTTGGCAATCAGCCCCAGCATTTT. Its protein is CASSTGVGNQPQHF.

J is TRBJ2-7 and V is TRBV18; D call uncertain. This CDR3 contains 13 residues. Per germline, CDR1 KGHSH and CDR2 LQKENI. Trimming removed 0 bases from V and 6 bases from J, with 9 bases in between. The CDR3 loop is CASSPPGLSEQYF. DNA of the CDR3: TGTGCCAGCTCACCACCAGGTTTAAGCGAGCAGTACTTC.

J is TRBJ1-6 and V is TRBV5-1, with 7 bases identical to TRBD1. CDR1 is SGHRS, CDR2 YFSETQ, per germline. There are 15 residues in the CDR3. V dropped 4 bases and J dropped 7; count of bases not matched to a gene: 8. The DNA of the CDR3 is TGCGCCAGCAGCCCGAACAGGGGTGGCAATTCACCCCTCCACTTT. Protein product: CASSPNRGGNSPLHF.

The V gene is TRBV3-1 (or the pseudogene TRBV3-2), the J gene TRBJ1-1, with D possibly matching TRBD1 (6 bases). The CDR3 consists of 15 residues. The V and J ends lost 1 base and 1 base respectively, with 10 bases between them. Germline V gene lookup returns CDR1 LGHDT and CDR2 YNNKEL (reference sequence). In DNA, the CDR3 is TGTGCCAGCAGCCAAGGGGCGGACAGGAACACTGAAGCTTTCTTT. Amino acids: CASSQGADRNTEAFF.